This TCR beta chain originates from a study of shared clonotypes between healthy human individuals (dated by TCRdb to the early 2020s). A note on the overall study: A few men and two women, aged 18 to 49 years, made up the cohort. For each donor, CD4 naive and CD4 memory were each given three plates, CD8 naive was given two plates, and CD8 memory was given one plate. The study deeply sequenced blood TCR repertoires of about 5 healthy adults to estimate repertoire size and the extent of clonotype sharing between individuals. To increase sequencing depth and limit assay-specific biases, different laboratories used diverse techniques to prepare libraries and sequence TCR repertoires. Between about 0.94 and 8.9 billion PBMCs per donor were obtained by leukapheresis. Study-wide findings and limitations: Based on pairwise subsampling, the degree of clonotype sharing among donors was expected to be affected by sequencing depth. Clonotypes shared by all four sorted-subset donors showed higher generation probabilities than non-shared clonotypes. Across a handful of donors, around 5% of naive CD4, roughly 3.5% of naive CD8, roughly 2.2% of memory CD4, and approximately 0.4% of memory CD8 clonotypes were shared. Estimated clonotype richness was generally larger for naive than for memory subsets. Rarefaction of sorted-subset datasets indicated incomplete sequencing despite the large sequencing depth. Only blood was sampled, and tissue TCR repertoires likely differ from those in blood. The small number of donors limited the genetic and exposure-history diversity represented.

As concerns this clone: Its target antigen remains unknown. One base away there is no much larger clone; base qualities are not given.

Using the deep immunoSEQ assay, TCR CDR3 regions were amplified from genomic DNA by multiplex PCR. Extracted genomic DNA from each cell subset was spread evenly across all wells of several immunoSEQ 96-well plates, with each plate serving as a replicate. For sorted subsets, about 220 ng of genomic DNA, equivalent to roughly 30,000 T cell genomes, went into each replicate PCR. Purified libraries were measured with a Qubit 3.0 fluorometer, size-checked on a Bioanalyzer 2100, and measured again with the KAPA Library Quantification kit. Every immunoSEQ 96-well plate was sequenced on a dedicated single-read 150-cycle Illumina NextSeq 550 flow cell. Regarding the original processing steps: Because the immunoSEQ output held only junctional sequences and lacked quality scores, the filtering could not match the filtering applied to full-length reads. To assign V/J genes and CDR3, sequences were annotated using PyIR, a Python wrapper for IgBLAST v1.9, with IMGT germline references. Reads were removed for weak V/J assignments (E-value above 1e-6), missing CDR3, stop codons, out-of-frame junctions, or ambiguous translated residues. A V3J clonotype was defined by an identical inferred V gene, J gene, and CDR3 amino acid sequence. Percentage overlap between repertoires was computed as shared unique clonotypes divided by the size of the smaller repertoire. RTK rarefaction, the Chao1 estimator, and Recon v2.1 estimates of unobserved clonotypes were used to assess repertoire richness. Generation probabilities were computed with OLGA for all TCRbeta clonotypes obtained by the gDNA method from several donors. Entries here come from immuneACCESS through TCRdb and include only in-frame sequences with V and J called. Some clones fail to appear in such tables; in the studies checked, an unresolved V gene covers under half of the shortfall, and the cause of the remainder is unknown. V and J calls and clone size come straight from that table; D and trimming were deduced from the DNA. Present in this sample are some 1 million clones, about 70% of which were seen just once. Of the sample, approximately 1.5% falls within the top ten clones.

The germline V gene (reference sequence) gives CDR1 as GTSNPN and CDR2 as SVGIG. The germline V end is reduced by 5 bases and the J end by 6 bases; junction bases left unmatched: 10. The CDR3 goes from the cysteine to the phenylalanine over 14 residues. Just the 42-base CDR3 DNA is kept, in frame starting at base 1. Donors were healthy HIV-negative adults with no recently reported acute infections or vaccinations. Every donor was a Caucasian adult living in Nashville, Tennessee, USA. CD4+ T cells were enriched by magnetic negative selection, after which naive cells were positively selected on CD45RA and the negative fraction was taken as the memory subset. Blood was obtained by leukapheresis, after which PBMCs were separated by Ficoll-Histopaque density gradient centrifugation and cryopreserved in liquid nitrogen vapor phase. Analytical flow cytometry was used to check the purity and quantity of every magnetically sorted T cell population. Each sorted fraction had its genomic DNA isolated and then quantified by UV absorbance on a Nanodrop 2000c.

This receptor chain uses TRBV30 and TRBJ2-7; a stretch of 10 junction bases matches TRBD1. The sample was memory CD4+ T cells sorted from blood. The cell subset or site label corresponds to: CD45RA-negative fraction. The receptor comes from a man between 18 and 35 years old in good health. The CDR3 corresponds to CAWYPDRGPGEQYF. The DNA reads TGTGCCTGGTACCCCGACAGGGGGCCGGGCGAGCAGTACTTC.